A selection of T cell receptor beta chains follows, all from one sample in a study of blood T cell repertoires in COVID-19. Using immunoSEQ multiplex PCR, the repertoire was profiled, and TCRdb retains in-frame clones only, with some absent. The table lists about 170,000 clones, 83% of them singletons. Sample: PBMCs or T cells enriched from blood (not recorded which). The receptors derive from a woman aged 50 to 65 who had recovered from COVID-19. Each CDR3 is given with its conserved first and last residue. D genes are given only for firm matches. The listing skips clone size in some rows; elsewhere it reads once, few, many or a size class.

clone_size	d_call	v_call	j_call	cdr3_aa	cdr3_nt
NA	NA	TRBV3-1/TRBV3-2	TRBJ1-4	CASRPKGVTNEKLFF	TGTGCCAGCAGACCAAAGGGGGTAACTAATGAAAAACTGTTTTTT
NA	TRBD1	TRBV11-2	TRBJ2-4	CASSKPLGTERNIQYF	TGTGCCAGCAGCAAGCCACTAGGGACAGAAAGAAACATTCAGTACTTC
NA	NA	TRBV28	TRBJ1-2	CASSLSQGGGYTF	TGTGCCAGCAGTTTATCCCAGGGTGGGGGCTACACCTTC
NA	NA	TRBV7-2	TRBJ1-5	CASSPRGVMRNQPQHF	TGTGCCAGCAGCCCACGGGGGGTTATGCGCAATCAGCCCCAGCATTTT
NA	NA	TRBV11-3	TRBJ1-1	CASRQDQNTEAFF	TGTGCCAGCAGACAGGATCAGAACACTGAAGCTTTCTTT
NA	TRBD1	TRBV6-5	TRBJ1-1	CASSHLTGDTEAFF	TGTGCCAGCAGCCATTTGACAGGGGACACTGAAGCTTTCTTT
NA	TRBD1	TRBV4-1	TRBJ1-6	CASRSGTENSPLHF	TGCGCCAGCAGATCCGGGACAGAGAATTCACCCCTCCACTTT
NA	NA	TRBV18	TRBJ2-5	CASSLQQGGVETQYF	TGTGCCAGCTCACTCCAACAGGGTGGCGTGGAGACCCAGTACTTC
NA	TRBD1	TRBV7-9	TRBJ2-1	CASSPWTGGMYNEQFF	TGTGCCAGCAGCCCCTGGACAGGGGGTATGTACAATGAGCAGTTCTTC
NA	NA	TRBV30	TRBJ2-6	CAWSIAGANVLTF	TGTGCCTGGAGTATAGCTGGGGCCAACGTCCTGACTTTC
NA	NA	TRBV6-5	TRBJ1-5	CASSPDGSNQPQHF	TGTGCCAGCAGTCCCGACGGGAGCAATCAGCCCCAGCATTTT
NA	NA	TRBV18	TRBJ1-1	CASLPQGSPMNTEAFF	TGTGCCAGCCTACCCCAGGGCAGTCCCATGAACACTGAAGCTTTCTTT
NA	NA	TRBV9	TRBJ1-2	CASSPGMHGYTF	TGTGCCAGCAGCCCAGGGATGCATGGCTACACCTTC
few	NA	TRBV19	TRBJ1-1	CATRSGDMNTEAFF	TGTGCCACCCGGTCCGGGGATATGAACACTGAAGCTTTCTTT
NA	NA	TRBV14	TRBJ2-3	CASSQVGADTQYF	TGTGCCAGCAGCCAAGTAGGGGCAGATACGCAGTATTTT
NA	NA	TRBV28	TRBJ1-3	CASSSWGGGNTIYF	TGTGCCAGCAGTTCCTGGGGGGGTGGAAACACCATATATTTT
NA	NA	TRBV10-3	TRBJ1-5	CAISGASNQPQHF	TGTGCCATCAGTGGGGCTAGCAATCAGCCCCAGCATTTT
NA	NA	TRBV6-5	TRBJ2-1	CASSHSSPGKGEQFF	TGTGCCAGCAGTCACTCAAGTCCAGGGAAGGGTGAGCAGTTCTTC
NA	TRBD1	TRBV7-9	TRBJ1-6	CASSPTGAEWSPLHF	TGTGCCAGCAGCCCGACAGGGGCGGAGTGGTCACCCCTCCACTTT
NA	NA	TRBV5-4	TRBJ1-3	CASSLDMGGSGNTIYF	TGTGCCAGCAGCTTGGATATGGGAGGCTCTGGAAACACCATATATTTT
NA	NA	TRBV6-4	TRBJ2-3	CATNRWRASVYGDTQYF	TGTGCCACCAATCGCTGGAGGGCCTCTGTATATGGAGATACGCAGTATTTT
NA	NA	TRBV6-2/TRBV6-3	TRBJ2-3	CASSYEDRLQDTQYF	TGTGCCAGCAGTTACGAGGACAGACTCCAAGATACGCAGTATTTT
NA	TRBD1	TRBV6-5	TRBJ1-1	CASSTPGTGGSEAFF	TGTGCCAGCAGTACCCCCGGGACAGGGGGATCTGAAGCTTTCTTT
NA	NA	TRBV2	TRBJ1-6	CASSLQVYNSPLHF	TGTGCCAGCAGTTTACAGGTTTATAATTCACCCCTCCACTTT
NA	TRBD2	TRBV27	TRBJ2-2	CASSGGGLAGLTGELFF	TGTGCCAGCAGTGGGGGTGGGCTAGCGGGGCTCACCGGGGAGCTGTTTTTT
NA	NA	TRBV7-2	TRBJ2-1	CASSLDRLYANEQFF	TGTGCCAGCAGCTTAGATAGACTCTACGCAAATGAGCAGTTCTTC
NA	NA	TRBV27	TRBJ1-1	CARWTRTDTEAFF	TGTGCCAGGTGGACACGGACCGACACTGAAGCTTTCTTT
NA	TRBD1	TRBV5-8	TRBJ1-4	CASSKGQGLSNEKLFF	TGTGCCAGCAGCAAGGGACAGGGCTTGTCTAATGAAAAACTGTTTTTT
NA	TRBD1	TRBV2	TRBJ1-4	CASSVQGETNEKLFF	TGTGCCAGCAGCGTACAGGGGGAGACTAATGAAAAACTGTTTTTT
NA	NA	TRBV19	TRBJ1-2	CASSIAGLGEAMDYTF	TGTGCCAGTAGTATAGCAGGATTGGGGGAGGCGATGGACTACACCTTC
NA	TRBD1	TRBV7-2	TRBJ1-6	CASRQGLQGARNSPLHF	TGTGCCAGCAGACAAGGGTTACAGGGGGCCCGGAATTCACCCCTCCACTTT
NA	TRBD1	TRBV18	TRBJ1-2	CASSESRDRGLGGYTF	TGTGCCAGCTCCGAGTCCCGGGACAGGGGGCTAGGTGGCTACACCTTC